The clone carrying this T cell receptor (beta chain) was observed a handful of times. Its cognate antigen is unknown. Sequencing used immunoSEQ multiplex PCR; TCRdb keeps in-frame clones, though not all of them. The table has about 680,000 clones, 89% seen once; the top ten hold about 1.5%. The source of the sample is a study of Ad26.COV2.S vaccination and SARS-CoV-2 variants. Per germline, CDR1 SGHNT and CDR2 YYREEE (reference sequence). CDR3 length equals 17 residues. V was pared by 2 bases and J by 0 bases, with 5 bases of the junction left unmatched. Treatment here: approximately 18 received Ad26.COV2.S at low or high dose, single or two shots; about 5 received placebo; per-sample allocation not given. Repertoires come from day 63 after the first vaccine or placebo injection. Findings and limits, study-wide: Using TCR breadth and depth analyses may have led to underestimated total T cell responses. Measurement of non-spike TCR breadth gave similar results in vaccine and placebo recipients.

Specimen: peripheral blood, collected in a trial of Ad26.COV2.S vaccine versus placebo. The receptor was derived from a person between 18 and 59 years old who received the Ad26.COV2.S COVID-19 vaccine or a placebo. The chain uses TRBV5-4 and TRBJ2-6, with TRBD1 identical over 7 bases. CDR3 sequence reads: CASSFGQAGSGANVLTF. Here the CDR3 DNA reads TGTGCCAGCAGCTTCGGACAGGCCGGCTCTGGGGCCAACGTCCTGACTTTC. Full variable domain (outside the CDR3, taken from reference TRBV5-4 and TRBJ2-6): ETGVTQSPTHLIKTRGQQVTLRCSSQSGHNTVSWYQQALGQGPQFIFQYYREEENGRGNFPPRFSGLQFPNYSSELNVNALELDDSALYLCASSFGQAGSGANVLTFGAGSRLTVL.